This T cell receptor beta chain was recorded in a study of neurological immune-mediated disorders. Regarding the study as a whole: Phylogenetically, 18 of 34 multiple sclerosis patients' repertoires fell into one related-CDR3 cluster, a possible signature. Expanded clones shared no CDR3 amino acid sequences across subjects, suggesting private repertoires in all groups.

Germline assignment: CDR1 MDHEN and CDR2 SYDVKM. The CDR3 runs 12 residues. Sequencing of 15-18 subjects in each run yielded over 190 million TCR-beta sequences. TCRdb reanalysed the 5' RACE reads using MiXCR and keeps one entry per CDR3 protein. The data contain 65,000 to 95,000 distinct CDR3 sequences, approximately 5% of them seen just once; the ten biggest clones take up around 2.2%. This clonotype was counted between two and nine times. Its antigen is still unknown. Possible read error: a much larger clone is one base away. A total of 2 million PBMCs stored at -80 degrees C provided the unsorted libraries.

This rearrangement joins TRBV28 to TRBJ2-5; D is unresolved. The TCR comes from a woman in her twenties or thirties with multiple sclerosis. The sample consisted of PBMCs. DNA of the CDR3: TGTGACAGCAGTTTAGGTACTGAGACCCAGTACTTC. Residues: CDSSLGTETQYF. The variable domain in full, with the rest retrieved from reference TRBV28 and TRBJ2-5, is DVKVTQSSRYLVKRTGEKVFLECVQDMDHENMFWYRQDPGLGLRLIYFSYDVKMKEKGDIPEGYSVSREKKERFSLILESASTNQTSMYLCDSSLGTETQYFGPGTRLLVL.